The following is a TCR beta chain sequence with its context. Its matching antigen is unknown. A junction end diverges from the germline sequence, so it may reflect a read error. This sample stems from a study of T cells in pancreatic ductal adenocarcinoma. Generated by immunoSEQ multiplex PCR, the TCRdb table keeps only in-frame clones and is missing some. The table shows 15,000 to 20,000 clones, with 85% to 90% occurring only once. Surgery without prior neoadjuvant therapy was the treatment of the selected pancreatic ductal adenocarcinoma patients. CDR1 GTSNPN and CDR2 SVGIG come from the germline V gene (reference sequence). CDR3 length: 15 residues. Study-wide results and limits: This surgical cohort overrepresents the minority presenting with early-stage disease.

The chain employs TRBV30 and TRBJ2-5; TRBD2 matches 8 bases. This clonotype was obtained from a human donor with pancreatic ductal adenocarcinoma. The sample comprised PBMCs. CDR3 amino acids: CAWSVDLIDAGGRHF. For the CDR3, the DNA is TGTGCCTGGAGTGTAGACCTGATCGACGCGGGGGGTCGACACTTC.